This passage covers 14 T cell receptor beta chains from one sample sequenced in a study of blood T cells in healthy people across ages. Primers used in a second PCR of roughly 6 to 11 cycles were a sample-barcoded 5' primer and a J-beta primer mix. TCRdb re-analysed the 5' RACE reads in MiXCR, keeping a single row per CDR3 protein. The table has over 950,000 distinct CDR3 sequences, 35% to 40% seen once. Input material: blood. Receptors were obtained from a man younger than 30 in good health.

CDR3 DNA sequence: TGTGCCAGCAGCTTAGAAGGATCGGACACTGAAGCTTTCTTT. Its translation is CASSLEGSDTEAFF. The gene calls are TRBV7-2 and TRBJ1-1; D not resolved. This CDR3 contains 14 residues. The germline CDR1 and CDR2 sequences are SGHTA and FQGNSA. V dropped 1 base and J dropped 3 bases, with 9 bases sitting between them.

This clonotype was counted between two and nine times. The V and J genes are TRBV12-3 or TRBV12-4 and TRBJ1-1; D is possibly TRBD1 (6 bases). V lost 4 bases, J lost 0 bases, and 24 bases lay in between. CDR3 size: 19 residues. The CDR3 sequence: CASSWSSLGGRPMNTEAFF. The DNA of the CDR3 is TGTGCCAGCAGTTGGTCCTCATTAGGGGGTAGGCCCATGAACACTGAAGCTTTCTTT.

This clonotype was picked up a small number of times. The chain couples TRBV2 to TRBJ2-7; TRBD1 might be the D (5 bases). In germline, CDR1 is SNHLY, CDR2 FYNNEI. Deletions cut 6 bases from V and 3 bases from J, with 9 bases between. The CDR3 has 12 amino acids. CDR3 in amino acids: CASRAGLYEQYF. CDR3 nucleotides: TGTGCCAGCAGGGCAGGGCTCTACGAGCAGTACTTC.

This clonotype was observed a few times. V gene TRBV5-5 combines with J gene TRBJ1-5; D gene uncertain. The CDR3 extends over 16 amino acids. Deletions cut 0 bases from V and 3 bases from J, with 13 bases between. Germline CDR1 SGHKS, CDR2 YYEKEE (reference sequence). CDR3 amino acids: CASSLGIAVHNQPQHF. CDR3 coding DNA: TGTGCCAGCAGCTTGGGTATAGCGGTGCACAATCAGCCCCAGCATTTT.

This clonotype was detected only a few times. The rearrangement uses TRBV3-1 and TRBJ1-2; D remains ambiguous. Looked up from germline, CDR1 is LGHDT and CDR2 is YNNKEL (reference sequence). CDR3 size: 15 residues. With 1 base removed from V and 4 bases from J, the gap between germline ends came to 13 bases. CDR3 sequence: CASSQVAGWSYGYTF. The CDR3 bases are TGTGCCAGCAGCCAAGTGGCGGGATGGAGCTATGGCTACACCTTC.

With regard to this clonotype: This may be a read error: a much more frequent sequence differs by one nucleotide. The CDR3 region has the DNA TGTGCCGGCAGCCCGTCTTGGGCAGAAATTAACTATGGCTACACCTTC. It specifies CAGSPSWAEINYGYTF. V usage is TRBV7-2 and J usage is TRBJ1-2; D is unclear. The CDR3 has 16 residues. Germline CDR1 is SGHTA and CDR2 is FQGNSA.

The V and J genes are TRBV4-3 and TRBJ2-6; D not certain. CDR3 length: 17 amino acids. Deletions cut 0 bases from V and 0 bases from J, with 9 bases between. The germline CDR1 and CDR2 sequences are LGHNA and YSLEER. DNA for the CDR3: TGCGCCAGCAGCCAAGAAATGTGGAGCTCTGGGGCCAACGTCCTGACTTTC. It encodes CASSQEMWSSGANVLTF.

V usage is TRBV9 and J usage is TRBJ2-3; D uncertain. The CDR3 has 15 residues. V was clipped by 0 bases and J by 1 base, with 9 bases between them. Germline loops: CDR1 SGDLS, CDR2 YYNGEE. The CDR3 is CASSVGVYRTDTQYF. The CDR3 nucleotides are TGTGCCAGCAGCGTAGGAGTGTACCGCACAGATACGCAGTATTTT.

This clonotype was recorded a few times. CDR3 DNA sequence: TGCGCCAGCAGCTTGGGTGCGGGGAACTCCTACAATGAGCAGTTCTTC. Translation gives CASSLGAGNSYNEQFF. The rearrangement uses TRBV5-1 and TRBJ2-1; a weak D match, TRBD2 (6 bases). The germline V gene has CDR1 SGHRS and CDR2 YFSETQ. This CDR3 has 16 amino acids. The ends were cut back, 0 bases at V and 0 bases at J, with 10 bases in the middle.

The chain is built from TRBV20-1 and TRBJ2-1; TRBD2 is a possible D gene (5 bases). The J call may be mistaken, given a closer DNA end match to TRBJ2-7. The CDR3 has 13 amino acids. Germline V CDR1 and CDR2: DFQATT, SNEGSKA (reference sequence). This chain's CDR3 is CSARDSAYNEQYF. In DNA form, the CDR3 reads TGCAGTGCTAGGGACTCCGCCTACAATGAGCAGTACTTC.

The chain combines TRBV9 with TRBJ2-7; 11 bases fit TRBD2. CDR1 SGDLS and CDR2 YYNGEE come from the germline V gene. The CDR3 runs to 18 residues. J gave up 7 bases and V 4 bases, and 19 bases lay outside the gene matches. The CDR3 DNA is TGTGCCAGCAGCAAGTGGCTAGCGGGGGGTGGTTCCTACAATGAGCAGTACTTC. Encoded protein: CASSKWLAGGGSYNEQYF.

This CDR3 reads CASSRQIPRDIQYF. DNA for the CDR3: TGTGCCAGCAGCCGGCAAATTCCGCGGGACATTCAGTACTTC. This chain joins TRBV5-5 and TRBJ2-4, with a weak D call TRBD2 (5 bases). Germline loops: CDR1 SGHKS, CDR2 YYEKEE (reference sequence). The CDR3 is 14 amino acids. V dropped 4 bases and J dropped 8 bases, with 16 bases sitting between them.

The chain couples TRBV12-3 or TRBV12-4 to TRBJ2-7; perhaps TRBD1 as D (6 bases). V was cut by 1 base and J by 3 bases, with 13 bases left in between. The CDR3 sequence is 15 residues long. DNA of the CDR3: TGTGCCAGCAGTTTAGGGTCAGGGACACACTACGAGCAGTACTTC. This sequence encodes CASSLGSGTHYEQYF.

V gene TRBV4-1 combines with J gene TRBJ1-2; 9 bases align to TRBD1. Germline V gene sequence: CDR1 MGHRA, CDR2 YSYEKL. The CDR3 consists of 14 residues. With 2 bases clipped from V and 10 bases from J, the junction kept 8 bases outside the gene matches. The CDR3 DNA follows: TGCGCCAGCAGCCAACACAGGGGGCGGAATGACTACACCTTC. The encoded protein is CASSQHRGRNDYTF.